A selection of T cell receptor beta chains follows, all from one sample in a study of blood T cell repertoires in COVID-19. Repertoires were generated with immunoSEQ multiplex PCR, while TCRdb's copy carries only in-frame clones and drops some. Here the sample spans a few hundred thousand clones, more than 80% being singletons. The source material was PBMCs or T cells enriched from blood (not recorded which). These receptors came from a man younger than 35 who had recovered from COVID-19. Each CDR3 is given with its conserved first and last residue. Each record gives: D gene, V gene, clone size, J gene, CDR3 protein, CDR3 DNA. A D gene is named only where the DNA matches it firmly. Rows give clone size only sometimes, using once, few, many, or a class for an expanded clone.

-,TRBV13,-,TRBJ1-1,CASSSGGAGEAFF,TGTGCCAGCAGCTCCGGGGGGGCAGGTGAAGCTTTCTTT
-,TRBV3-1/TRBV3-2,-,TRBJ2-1,CASSQESLVYLSDNEQFF,TGTGCCAGCAGCCAAGAGTCCCTAGTGTACCTAAGCGACAATGAGCAGTTCTTC
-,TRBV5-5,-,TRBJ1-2,CASSLIGGVGYTF,TGTGCCAGCAGCTTGATAGGGGGTGTTGGCTACACCTTC
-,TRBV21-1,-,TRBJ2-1,CARQGRRGLAGGSRNEQFF,TGTGCCAGACAGGGGAGGCGTGGACTAGCGGGAGGGTCGCGAAATGAGCAGTTCTTC
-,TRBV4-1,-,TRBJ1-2,CASSQDPTGHRADGYTF,TGCGCCAGCAGCCAAGATCCCACCGGCCACAGGGCGGATGGCTACACCTTC
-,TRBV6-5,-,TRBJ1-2,CASSSHRGYGYTF,TGTGCCAGCAGTTCCCACCGGGGCTATGGCTACACCTTC
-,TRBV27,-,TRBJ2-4,CASSPWGDLTLAKNIQYF,TGTGCCAGCAGTCCCTGGGGGGACCTTACATTAGCCAAAAACATTCAGTACTTC
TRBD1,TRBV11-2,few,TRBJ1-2,CASSLQGDYGYTF,TGTGCCAGCAGCTTACAGGGGGACTATGGCTACACCTTC
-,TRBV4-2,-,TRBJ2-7,CASSQDPQGWAYEQYF,TGTGCCAGCAGCCAAGATCCCCAGGGTTGGGCTTACGAGCAGTACTTC
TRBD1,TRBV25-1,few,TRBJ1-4,CASSEEGRGMEKLFF,TGTGCCAGCAGTGAAGAAGGCAGGGGGATGGAAAAACTGTTTTTT
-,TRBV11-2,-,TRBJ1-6,CASSSLWDSNSPLHF,TGTGCCAGCAGCTCCCTATGGGACTCTAATTCACCCCTCCACTTT
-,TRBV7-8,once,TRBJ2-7,CASSWAKDEQYF,TGTGCCAGCAGCTGGGCTAAGGACGAGCAGTACTTC
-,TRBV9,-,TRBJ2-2,CASSVGPREFSGELFF,TGTGCCAGCAGCGTAGGTCCTCGGGAGTTCTCCGGGGAGCTGTTTTTT
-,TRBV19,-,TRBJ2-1,CASSRAGIDNEQFF,TGTGCCAGTAGTCGAGCGGGTATAGACAATGAGCAGTTCTTC
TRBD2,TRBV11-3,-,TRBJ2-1,CASSLRGSSERYNEQFF,TGTGCCAGCAGCTTACGCGGGAGCTCAGAACGCTACAATGAGCAGTTCTTC
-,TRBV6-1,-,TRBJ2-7,CASSDFNREEQYF,TGTGCCAGCAGTGATTTTAACAGGGAAGAGCAGTACTTC
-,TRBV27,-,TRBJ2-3,CASSFRRWITDTQYF,TGTGCCAGCAGTTTCCGGAGGTGGATTACAGATACGCAGTATTTT
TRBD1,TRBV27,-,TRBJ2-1,CASRRGLTGGSYNEQFF,TGTGCCAGCAGGCGCGGCCTGACAGGGGGCTCCTACAATGAGCAGTTCTTC
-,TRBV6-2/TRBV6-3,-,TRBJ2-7,CASSPGTFYEQYF,TGTGCCAGCAGTCCGGGGACTTTCTACGAGCAGTACTTC
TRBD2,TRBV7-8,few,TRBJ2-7,CASSFPGLASEQYF,TGTGCCAGCAGCTTCCCGGGACTAGCTTCCGAGCAGTACTTC
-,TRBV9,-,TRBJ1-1,CASSSTAYTEAFF,TGTGCCAGCAGCTCGACTGCCTACACTGAAGCTTTCTTT
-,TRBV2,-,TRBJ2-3,CASPARTESTDTQYF,TGTGCCAGCCCCGCCCGGACAGAAAGCACAGATACGCAGTATTTT
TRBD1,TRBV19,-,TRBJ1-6,CASSIGQGGSPLHF,TGTGCCAGTAGCATTGGACAGGGGGGTTCACCCCTCCACTTT
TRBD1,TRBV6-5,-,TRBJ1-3,CASSYSPGGSGNTIYF,TGTGCCAGCAGTTACTCACCAGGGGGCTCTGGAAACACCATATATTTT
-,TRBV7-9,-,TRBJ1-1,CASSWGITNTEAFF,TGTGCCAGCAGCTGGGGCATTACGAACACTGAAGCTTTCTTT
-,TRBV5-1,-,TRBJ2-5,CASSFAIGRSHTETQYF,TGCGCCAGCAGTTTCGCAATTGGTCGGTCCCATACGGAGACCCAGTACTTC
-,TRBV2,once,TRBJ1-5,CASSPPTAYQPQHF,TGTGCCAGCAGCCCACCGACAGCTTATCAGCCCCAGCATTTT
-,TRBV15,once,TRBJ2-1,CATSRDGSSSYNEQFF,TGTGCCACCAGCAGAGATGGGTCTAGCTCCTACAATGAGCAGTTCTTC
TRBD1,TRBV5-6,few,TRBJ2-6,CASSLGTGAGANVLTF,TGTGCCAGCAGCTTGGGAACAGGGGCTGGGGCCAACGTCCTGACTTTC
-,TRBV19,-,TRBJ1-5,CASRGRSNQPQHF,TGTGCCAGTAGGGGGAGATCCAATCAGCCCCAGCATTTT
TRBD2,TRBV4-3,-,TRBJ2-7,CASSQDPTSGGFSYEQYF,TGCGCCAGCAGCCAAGATCCGACTAGCGGGGGTTTTAGCTACGAGCAGTACTTC
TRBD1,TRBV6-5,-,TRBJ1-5,CASSRTGYSNQPQHF,TGTGCCAGCAGCCGGACAGGGTATAGCAATCAGCCCCAGCATTTT
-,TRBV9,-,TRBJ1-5,CASSLGGAAEFASQHF,TGTGCCAGCAGTCTAGGAGGGGCCGCTGAATTCGCAAGTCAGCATTTT
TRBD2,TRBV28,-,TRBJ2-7,CASRGLAGTYEQYF,TGTGCCAGCAGGGGACTAGCGGGCACCTACGAGCAGTACTTC
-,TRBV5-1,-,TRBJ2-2,CASSPGPGGFGELFF,TGCGCCAGCAGCCCCGGGCCTGGAGGTTTCGGGGAGCTGTTTTTT
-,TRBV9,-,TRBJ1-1,CASSPRPNTEAFF,TGTGCCAGCAGCCCCAGGCCGAACACTGAAGCTTTCTTT
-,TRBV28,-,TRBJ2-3,CASSLGGEDTQYF,TGTGCCAGCAGTTTAGGAGGGGAAGATACGCAGTATTTT
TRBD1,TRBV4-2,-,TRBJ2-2,CASSSQGARTGELFF,TGTGCCAGCAGCTCCCAGGGGGCTCGCACCGGGGAGCTGTTTTTT